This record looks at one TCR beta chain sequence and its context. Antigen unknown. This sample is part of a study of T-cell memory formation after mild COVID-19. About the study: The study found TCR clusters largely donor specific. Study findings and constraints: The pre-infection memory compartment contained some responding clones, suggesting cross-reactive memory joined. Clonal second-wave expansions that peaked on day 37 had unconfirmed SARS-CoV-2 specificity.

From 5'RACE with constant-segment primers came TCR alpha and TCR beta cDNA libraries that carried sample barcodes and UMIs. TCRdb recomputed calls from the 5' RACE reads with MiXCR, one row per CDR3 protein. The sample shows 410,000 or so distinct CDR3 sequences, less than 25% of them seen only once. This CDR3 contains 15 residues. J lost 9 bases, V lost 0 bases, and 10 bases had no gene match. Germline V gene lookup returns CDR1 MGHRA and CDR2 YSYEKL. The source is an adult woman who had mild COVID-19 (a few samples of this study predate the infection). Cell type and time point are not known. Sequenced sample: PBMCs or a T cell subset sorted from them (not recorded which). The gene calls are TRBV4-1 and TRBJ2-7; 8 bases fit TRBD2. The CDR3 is CASSQDGSGGAGQYF. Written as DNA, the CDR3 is TGCGCCAGCAGCCAAGACGGAAGCGGGGGCGCAGGGCAGTACTTC.